Listed here are 5 T cell receptor beta chains from one sample, sequenced in a study of vaccination effects on CD4 cells after COVID-19. No antigen has been identified for these receptors. In the ViraFEST assay, antigen-specific CD4+ clonotypes were identified by expansion after peptide-pool stimulation. It was after 10 days of culture that CD4+ T cells were isolated. Negative nucleocapsid antibody tests before and after vaccination confirmed no previous SARS-CoV-2 infection. Using immunoSEQ multiplex PCR, the repertoire was profiled, and TCRdb retains in-frame clones only, with some absent. The table lists 65,000 to 90,000 clones, 65% to 85% of them singletons, with roughly 2.9% in the top ten. Sequenced here: CD4+ T cells from PBMCs cultured with HCoV-NL63 spike peptides, sampled before COVID-19 vaccination. The receptors were sampled from a human donor who received a COVID-19 vaccine.

The CDR3 loop is CASSLGNEQFF. CDR3 nucleotides: TGTGCCAGCAGCCTAGGGAATGAGCAGTTCTTC. The V gene is TRBV3-1 (or the pseudogene TRBV3-2), the J gene TRBJ2-1; D gene ambiguous. This CDR3 has 11 residues. CDR1 is LGHDT, CDR2 YNNKEL, per germline (reference sequence). V lost 4 bases and J lost 7, with 5 bases in between.

This rearrangement joins TRBV6-5 to TRBJ2-7; D possibly corresponds to TRBD1 (6 bases). The CDR3 contains 13 residues. Deletions cut 2 bases from V and 1 base from J, with 6 bases between. CDR1 is MNHEY and CDR2 is SVGAGI in the germline V gene. This CDR3 reads CASSYDRSYEQYV. The DNA of the CDR3 is TGTGCCAGCAGTTACGACAGGTCCTACGAGCAGTACGTC.

The rearrangement uses TRBV5-6 and TRBJ1-1, with D uncertain. The germline V gene has CDR1 SGHDT and CDR2 YYEEEE. Between the trimmed V and J ends, which lost 0 bases and 6 bases, there was a span of 12 bases. The CDR3 is made up of 14 amino acids. The CDR3 protein is CASSLERGRAEAFF. The DNA of the CDR3 is TGTGCCAGCAGCTTGGAGAGAGGGAGGGCTGAAGCTTTCTTT.

Comments on this clone: The identical CDR3 is also encoded by other nucleotide sequences in the sample. The CDR3 spells CASSFGAGTEAFF. CDR3 in DNA: TGTGCCAGCAGCTTTGGGGCTGGCACTGAAGCTTTCTTT. This sequence joins TRBV11-2 and TRBJ1-1, with D possibly TRBD1 on 5 matching bases. Deletions cut 3 bases from V and 4 bases from J, with 9 bases between. The CDR3 contains 13 residues. CDR1 and CDR2 from the germline V gene are SGHAT and FQNNGV.

This rearrangement joins TRBV6-2 or TRBV6-3 to TRBJ1-1, with 7 positions matching TRBD1. The ends lost 4 bases at V and 0 bases at J; junction bases unmatched: 5. There are 15 residues in the CDR3. In germline, CDR1 is MNHEY, CDR2 SVGEGT. As DNA, the CDR3 is TGTGCCAGCAGTTCTACGACAGGGTTGAACACTGAAGCTTTCTTT. Translation gives CASSSTTGLNTEAFF.